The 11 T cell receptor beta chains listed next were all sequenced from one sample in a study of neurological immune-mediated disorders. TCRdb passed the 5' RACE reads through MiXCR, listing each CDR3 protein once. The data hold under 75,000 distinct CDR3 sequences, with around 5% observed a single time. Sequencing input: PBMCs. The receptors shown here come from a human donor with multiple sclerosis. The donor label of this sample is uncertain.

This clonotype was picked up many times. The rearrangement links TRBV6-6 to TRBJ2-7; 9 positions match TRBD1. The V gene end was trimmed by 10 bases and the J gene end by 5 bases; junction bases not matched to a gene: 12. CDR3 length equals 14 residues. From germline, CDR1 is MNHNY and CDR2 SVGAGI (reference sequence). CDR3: CATLGGGQGHEQYF. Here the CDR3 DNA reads TGTGCCACCCTGGGGGGGGGACAGGGCCACGAGCAGTACTTC.

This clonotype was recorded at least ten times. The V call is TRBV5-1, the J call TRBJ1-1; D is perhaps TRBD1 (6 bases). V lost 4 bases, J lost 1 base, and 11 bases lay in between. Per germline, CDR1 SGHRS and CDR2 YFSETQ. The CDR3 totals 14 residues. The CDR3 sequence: CASSPGHGNTEAFF. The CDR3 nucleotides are TGCGCCAGCAGCCCGGGACATGGGAACACTGAAGCTTTCTTT.

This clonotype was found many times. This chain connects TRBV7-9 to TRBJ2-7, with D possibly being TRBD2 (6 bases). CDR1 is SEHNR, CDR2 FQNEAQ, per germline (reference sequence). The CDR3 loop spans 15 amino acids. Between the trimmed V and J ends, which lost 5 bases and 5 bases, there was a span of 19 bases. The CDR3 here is CASSRRGYGADEQYF. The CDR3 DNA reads TGTGCCAGCAGCCGGAGGGGCTACGGTGCCGACGAGCAGTACTTC.

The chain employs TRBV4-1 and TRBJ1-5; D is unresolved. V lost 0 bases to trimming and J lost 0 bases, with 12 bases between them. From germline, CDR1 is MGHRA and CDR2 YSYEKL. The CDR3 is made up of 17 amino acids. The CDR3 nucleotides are TGCGCCAGCAGCCAAGATCCGAACCCTTATAGCAATCAGCCCCAGCATTTT. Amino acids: CASSQDPNPYSNQPQHF.

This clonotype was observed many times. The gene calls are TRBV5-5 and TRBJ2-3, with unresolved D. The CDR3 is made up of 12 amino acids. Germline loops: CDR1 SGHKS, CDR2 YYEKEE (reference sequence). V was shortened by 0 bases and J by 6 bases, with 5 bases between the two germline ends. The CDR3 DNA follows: TGTGCCAGCAGCTTGGCGGTGGATACGCAGTATTTT. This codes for CASSLAVDTQYF. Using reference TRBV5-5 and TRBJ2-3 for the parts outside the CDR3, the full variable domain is DAGVTQSPTHLIKTRGQQVTLRCSPISGHKSVSWYQQVLGQGPQFIFQYYEKEERGRGNFPDRFSARQFPNYSSELNVNALLLGDSALYLCASSLAVDTQYFGPGTRLTVL.

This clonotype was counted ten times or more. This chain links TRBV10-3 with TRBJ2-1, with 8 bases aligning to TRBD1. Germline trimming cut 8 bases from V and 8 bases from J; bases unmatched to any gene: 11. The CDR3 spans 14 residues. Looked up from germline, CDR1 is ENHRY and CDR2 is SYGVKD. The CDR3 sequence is CAILGTGGLHEQFF. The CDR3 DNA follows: TGTGCCATCCTGGGGACAGGAGGACTTCATGAGCAGTTCTTC.

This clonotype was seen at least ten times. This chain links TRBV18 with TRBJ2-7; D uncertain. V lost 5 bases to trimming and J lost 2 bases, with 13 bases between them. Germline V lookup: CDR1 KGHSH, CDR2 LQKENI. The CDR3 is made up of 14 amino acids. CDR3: CASSARQHTYEQYF. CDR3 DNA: TGTGCCAGCTCAGCCCGGCAGCATACCTACGAGCAGTACTTC.

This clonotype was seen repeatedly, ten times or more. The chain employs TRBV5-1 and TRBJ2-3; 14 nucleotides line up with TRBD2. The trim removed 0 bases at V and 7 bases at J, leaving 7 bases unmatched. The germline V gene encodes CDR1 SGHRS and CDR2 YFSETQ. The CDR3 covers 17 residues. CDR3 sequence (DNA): TGCGCCAGCAGCTTGGGACTAGCGGGGGGGACTGCTCATACGCAGTATTTT. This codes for CASSLGLAGGTAHTQYF.

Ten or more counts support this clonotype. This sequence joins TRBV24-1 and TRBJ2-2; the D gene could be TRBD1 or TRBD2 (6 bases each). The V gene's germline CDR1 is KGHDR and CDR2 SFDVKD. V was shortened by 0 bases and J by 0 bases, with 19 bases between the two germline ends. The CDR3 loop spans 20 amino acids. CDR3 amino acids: CATSDLHGKGGLSNTGELFF. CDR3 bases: TGTGCCACCAGTGATTTGCATGGGAAGGGGGGCCTATCGAACACCGGGGAGCTGTTTTTT.

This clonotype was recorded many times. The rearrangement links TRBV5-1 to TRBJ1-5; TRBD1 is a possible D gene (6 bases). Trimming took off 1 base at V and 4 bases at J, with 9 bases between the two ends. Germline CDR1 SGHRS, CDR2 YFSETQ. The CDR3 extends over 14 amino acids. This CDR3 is CASSLIGGNQPQHF. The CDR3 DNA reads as TGCGCCAGCAGCTTGATAGGGGGGAATCAGCCCCAGCATTTT.

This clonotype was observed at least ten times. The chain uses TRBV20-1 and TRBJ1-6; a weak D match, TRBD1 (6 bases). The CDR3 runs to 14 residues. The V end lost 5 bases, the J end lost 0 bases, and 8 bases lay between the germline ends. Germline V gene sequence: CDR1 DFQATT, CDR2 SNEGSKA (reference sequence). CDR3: CSAQGFSYNSPLHF. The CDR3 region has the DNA TGCAGTGCTCAGGGGTTCTCCTATAATTCACCCCTCCACTTT.